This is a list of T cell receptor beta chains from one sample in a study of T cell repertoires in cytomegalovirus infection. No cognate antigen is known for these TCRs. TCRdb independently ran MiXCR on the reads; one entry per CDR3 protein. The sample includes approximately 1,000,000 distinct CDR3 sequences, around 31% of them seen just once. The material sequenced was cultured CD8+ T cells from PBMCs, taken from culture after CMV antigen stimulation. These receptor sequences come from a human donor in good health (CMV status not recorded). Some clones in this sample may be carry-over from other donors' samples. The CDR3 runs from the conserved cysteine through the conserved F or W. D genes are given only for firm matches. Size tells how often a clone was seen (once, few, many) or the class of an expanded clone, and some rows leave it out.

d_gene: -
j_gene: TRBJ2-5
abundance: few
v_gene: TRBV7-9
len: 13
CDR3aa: CASTPGRPETQYF
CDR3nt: TGTGCCAGCACCCCGGGACGACCAGAGACCCAGTACTTC

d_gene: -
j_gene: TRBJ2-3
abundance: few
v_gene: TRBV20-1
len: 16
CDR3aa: CSALDSSGEFTDTQYF
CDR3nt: TGCAGTGCCCTCGATTCTTCGGGGGAGTTCACAGATACGCAGTATTTT

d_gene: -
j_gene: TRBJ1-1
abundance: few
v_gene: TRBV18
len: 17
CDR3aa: CASSASPRVDRNTEAFF
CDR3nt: TGTGCCAGCTCGGCTTCCCCTCGGGTGGACAGGAACACTGAAGCTTTCTTT

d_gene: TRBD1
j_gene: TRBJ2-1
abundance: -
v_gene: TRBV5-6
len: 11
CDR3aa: CASSSDRTEFF
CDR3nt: TGTGCCAGCAGCTCGGACAGGACGGAGTTCTTC

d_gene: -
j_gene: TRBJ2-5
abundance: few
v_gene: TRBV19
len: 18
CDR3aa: CASTENGLSGQFEETQYF
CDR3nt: TGTGCCAGTACCGAAAATGGCCTCAGCGGACAGTTCGAAGAGACCCAGTACTTC

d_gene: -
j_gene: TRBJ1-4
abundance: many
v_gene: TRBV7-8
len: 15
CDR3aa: CASRMKIATNEKLFF
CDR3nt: TGTGCCAGCAGGATGAAGATCGCAACTAATGAAAAACTGTTTTTT

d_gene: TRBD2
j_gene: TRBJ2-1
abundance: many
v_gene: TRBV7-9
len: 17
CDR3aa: CASSVRLAGQTYNEQFF
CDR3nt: TGTGCCAGCAGCGTAAGACTAGCGGGGCAGACCTACAATGAGCAGTTCTTC

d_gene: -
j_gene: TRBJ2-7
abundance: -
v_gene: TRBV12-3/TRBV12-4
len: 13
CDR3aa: CASSPTPLYEQYF
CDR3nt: TGTGCCAGCAGTCCCACACCGCTCTACGAGCAGTACTTC

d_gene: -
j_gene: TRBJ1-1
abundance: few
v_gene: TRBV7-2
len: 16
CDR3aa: CASSQRTVRMNTEAFF
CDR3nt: TGTGCCAGCAGCCAGCGGACAGTGAGAATGAACACTGAAGCTTTCTTT

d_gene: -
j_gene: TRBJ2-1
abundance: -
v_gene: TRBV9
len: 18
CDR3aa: CASSVVGGGGFSYNEQFF
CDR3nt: TGTGCCAGCAGCGTAGTCGGGGGAGGGGGTTTCTCCTACAATGAGCAGTTCTTC

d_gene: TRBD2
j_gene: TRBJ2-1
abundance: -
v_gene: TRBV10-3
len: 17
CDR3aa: CAISGGGQRSSYNEQFF
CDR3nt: TGTGCCATCAGTGGCGGGGGGCAGCGGAGCTCCTACAATGAGCAGTTCTTC

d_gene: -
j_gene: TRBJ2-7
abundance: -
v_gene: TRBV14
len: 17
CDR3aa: CASSQDHFGDAAYEQYF
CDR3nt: TGTGCCAGCAGCCAAGATCACTTTGGGGACGCAGCCTACGAGCAGTACTTC

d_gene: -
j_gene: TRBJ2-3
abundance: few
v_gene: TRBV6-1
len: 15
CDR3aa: CASSEVRARTDTQYF
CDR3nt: TGTGCCAGCAGTGAAGTCAGGGCGCGGACAGATACGCAGTATTTT

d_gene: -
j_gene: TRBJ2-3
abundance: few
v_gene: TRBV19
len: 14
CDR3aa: CASTPSGRSDTQYF
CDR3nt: TGTGCCAGTACCCCCAGTGGGAGGTCAGATACGCAGTATTTT

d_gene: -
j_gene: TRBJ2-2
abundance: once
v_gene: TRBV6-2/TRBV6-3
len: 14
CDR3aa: CASSYSGLPGELFF
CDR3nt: TGTGCCAGCAGTTATTCGGGGTTACCCGGGGAGCTGTTTTTT

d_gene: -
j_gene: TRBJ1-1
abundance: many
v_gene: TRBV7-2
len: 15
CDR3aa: CASRDAVPVWTEAFF
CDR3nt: TGTGCCAGCAGGGATGCGGTCCCGGTTTGGACTGAAGCTTTCTTT

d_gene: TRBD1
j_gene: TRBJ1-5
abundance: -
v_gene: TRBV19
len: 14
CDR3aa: CASSSTRGRQPQHF
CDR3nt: TGTGCCAGTAGCTCAACTAGGGGGCGTCAGCCCCAGCATTTT

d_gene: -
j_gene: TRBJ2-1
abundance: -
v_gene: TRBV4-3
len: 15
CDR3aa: CASSQDNVGDNEQFF
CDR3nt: TGCGCCAGCAGCCAAGATAACGTCGGGGACAATGAGCAGTTCTTC

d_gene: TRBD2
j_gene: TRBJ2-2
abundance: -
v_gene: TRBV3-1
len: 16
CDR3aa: CASSPSTSVVGGELFF
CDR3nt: TGTGCCAGCAGCCCTTCGACTAGCGTGGTCGGAGGGGAGCTGTTTTTT

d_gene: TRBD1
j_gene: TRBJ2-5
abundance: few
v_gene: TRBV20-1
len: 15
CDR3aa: CSARPGQGEVETQYF
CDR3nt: TGCAGTGCTAGACCCGGACAGGGCGAGGTAGAGACCCAGTACTTC

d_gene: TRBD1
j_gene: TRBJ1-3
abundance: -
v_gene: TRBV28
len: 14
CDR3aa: CASSSTGAGNTIYF
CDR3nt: TGTGCCAGCAGTTCAACAGGGGCAGGAAACACCATATATTTT

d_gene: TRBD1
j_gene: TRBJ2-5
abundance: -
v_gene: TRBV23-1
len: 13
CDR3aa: CASKDRGEETQYF
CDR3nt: TGCGCCAGCAAGGACAGGGGTGAAGAGACCCAGTACTTC

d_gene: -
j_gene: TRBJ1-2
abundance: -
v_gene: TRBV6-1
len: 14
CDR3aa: CASKVGASNYGYTF
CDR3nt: TGTGCCTCGAAAGTGGGGGCATCTAACTATGGCTACACCTTC

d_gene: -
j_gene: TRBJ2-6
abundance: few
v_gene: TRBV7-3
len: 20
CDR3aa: CASSLTGGRRIPPGANVLTF
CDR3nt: TGTGCCAGCAGCTTAACCGGGGGGCGCCGAATCCCTCCTGGGGCCAACGTCCTGACTTTC

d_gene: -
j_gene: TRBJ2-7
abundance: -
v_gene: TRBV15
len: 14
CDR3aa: CATSRDLQLYEQYF
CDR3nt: TGTGCCACCAGCAGAGATCTACAGTTGTACGAGCAGTACTTC

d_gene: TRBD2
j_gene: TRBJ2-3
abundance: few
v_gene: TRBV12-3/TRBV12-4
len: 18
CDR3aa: CASSFWLAGGNSTDTQYF
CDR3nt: TGTGCCAGCAGTTTCTGGCTAGCGGGGGGGAACAGCACAGATACGCAGTATTTT

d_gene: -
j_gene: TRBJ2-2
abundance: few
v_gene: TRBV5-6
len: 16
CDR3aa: CASSSSLRGLTGELFF
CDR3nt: TGTGCCAGCAGCTCCTCCCTGCGGGGGCTCACCGGGGAGCTGTTTTTT